This entry lists 23 T cell receptor beta chains sequenced from one sample in a study of blood T cell repertoires in COVID-19. Repertoires were generated with immunoSEQ multiplex PCR, while TCRdb's copy carries only in-frame clones and drops some. The sample lists fewer than 200,000 clones; about four fifths were seen once. Specimen: peripheral blood. The receptor source for this set is a woman aged 55-70 years with COVID-19, enrolled during active disease.

CDR3 sequence: CASSETGAPDEKLFF. DNA of the CDR3: TGCGCCAGCAGCGAGACAGGGGCCCCGGATGAAAAACTGTTTTTT. The chain combines TRBV5-1 with TRBJ1-4; TRBD1 aligns across 8 bases. CDR3 length: 15 residues. V dropped 4 bases and J dropped 6; count of bases not matched to a gene: 8. CDR1 is SGHRS, CDR2 YFSETQ, per germline.

The chain is built from TRBV18 and TRBJ2-3; 8 bases fit TRBD1. The CDR3 is 15 amino acids. The J segment lost 1 base and the V segment lost 2 bases, leaving 2 bases of the junction unmatched. CDR1 and CDR2 (germline): KGHSH, LQKENI. The chain's CDR3 is CASSPKTGGTDTQYF. CDR3 in DNA: TGTGCCAGCTCACCAAAGACAGGGGGCACAGATACGCAGTATTTT.

CDR3 bases: TGTGCCAGCAGCCAAGTAGGAGGGGTTTTAGATTCACCCCTCCACTTT. Protein sequence: CASSQVGGVLDSPLHF. The V gene is TRBV3-1 (or the pseudogene TRBV3-2), the J gene TRBJ1-6; perhaps TRBD1 as D (5 bases). The length of the CDR3 is 16 residues. Trimming took 1 base from V and 8 from J, leaving 15 bases between them. Looked up from germline, CDR1 is LGHDT and CDR2 is YNNKEL (reference sequence).

The V and J genes are TRBV5-1 and TRBJ2-7, with 13 positions matching TRBD2. Looked up from germline, CDR1 is SGHRS and CDR2 is YFSETQ. Germline trimming cut 1 base from V and 5 bases from J; bases unmatched to any gene: 6. The CDR3 covers 16 residues. The CDR3 protein is CASSLTLAGGDNEQYF. CDR3 DNA sequence: TGCGCCAGCAGCTTGACACTAGCGGGAGGGGACAACGAGCAGTACTTC.

V gene TRBV15 combines with J gene TRBJ2-3; no reliable D call. The CDR3 loop spans 14 amino acids. With 0 bases removed from V and 2 bases from J, the gap between germline ends came to 6 bases. The germline V gene has CDR1 LNHNV and CDR2 YYDKDF (reference sequence). CDR3 loop: CATSREADTDTQYF. The DNA of the CDR3 is TGTGCCACCAGCAGAGAGGCAGACACAGATACGCAGTATTTT.

The gene calls are TRBV14 and TRBJ2-5, with D possibly being TRBD1 (6 bases). CDR1 and CDR2 (germline): SGHDN, FVKESK. The V end was cut by 2 bases, the J end by 0 bases, with 10 bases between. The CDR3 spans 15 residues. The CDR3 region is CASSQQGTYQETQYF. CDR3 nucleotides: TGTGCCAGCAGCCAACAGGGGACGTACCAAGAGACCCAGTACTTC.

This clone was seen a handful of times. The gene calls are TRBV6-2 or TRBV6-3 and TRBJ2-5; a weak D match, TRBD1 (6 bases). CDR3 length: 15 residues. Germline loops: CDR1 MNHEY, CDR2 SVGEGT. V was trimmed by 5 bases and J by 2 bases, leaving 15 bases between them. This chain's CDR3 is CASSHGQLLQETQYF. The DNA for the CDR3 is TGTGCCAGCAGTCACGGACAGCTTCTTCAAGAGACCCAGTACTTC.

CDR3 region: CASSPPGSTAYEQYF. CDR3 in DNA: TGTGCCAGCAGCCCCCCGGGGTCCACAGCATACGAGCAGTACTTC. The chain employs TRBV14 and TRBJ2-7; D is perhaps TRBD2 (5 bases). The germline V and J ends were trimmed by 4 bases and 4 bases, with 17 bases remaining between them. Germline assignment: CDR1 SGHDN and CDR2 FVKESK. The CDR3 runs 15 residues.

This chain links TRBV7-2 with TRBJ2-3; no reliable D call. This CDR3 comprises 13 residues. The germline gives CDR1 SGHTA, CDR2 FQGNSA. V was shortened by 7 bases and J by 2 bases, with 10 bases between the two germline ends. The CDR3 reads CASTPRLTDTQYF. CDR3 in DNA: TGTGCCAGCACACCCCGACTCACAGATACGCAGTATTTT.

The chain carries TRBV5-6 and TRBJ1-5; a weak D match, TRBD1 (5 bases). V was pared by 4 bases and J by 7 bases, with 18 bases between. Germline lookup yields CDR1 SGHDT and CDR2 YYEEEE. The CDR3 covers 15 residues. CDR3 coding DNA: TGTGCCAGCAGCCCCGGGGGAGGGTTGAGCCAGCCCCAGCATTTT. Residues: CASSPGGGLSQPQHF.

The J gene is TRBJ1-3, the V gene TRBV28; maybe TRBD1 (6 bases). The V gene's germline CDR1 is MDHEN and CDR2 SYDVKM. V lost 7 bases to trimming and J lost 4 bases, with 17 bases between them. CDR3 length equals 15 residues. The CDR3, as DNA: TGTGCCAGCACCTCGGACAGCCAGTTAGGAAACACCATATATTTT. The encoded protein is CASTSDSQLGNTIYF.

V is TRBV5-1 and J is TRBJ1-2; 8 nucleotides line up with TRBD1. This CDR3 is built from 15 residues. From germline, CDR1 is SGHRS and CDR2 YFSETQ. J was trimmed by 4 bases and V by 3 bases; bases with no gene match: 8. CDR3 sequence: CASSSDGQGLYGYTF. CDR3 DNA sequence: TGCGCCAGCAGCTCGGATGGACAGGGTCTCTATGGCTACACCTTC.

V usage is TRBV7-9 and J usage is TRBJ2-7; possible D gene TRBD2, 6 bases. V lost 2 bases to trimming and J lost 0 bases, with 8 bases between them. This CDR3 has 14 amino acids. Germline values: CDR1 SEHNR, CDR2 FQNEAQ (reference sequence). Here the CDR3 reads CASSLPGSSYEQYF. CDR3 sequence (DNA): TGTGCCAGCAGCTTACCCGGGAGCTCCTACGAGCAGTACTTC.

This chain joins TRBV29-1 and TRBJ2-2; no definite D call. The V gene's germline CDR1 is SQVTM and CDR2 ANQGSEA. This CDR3 is 12 amino acids long. Trimming took 7 bases from V and 7 from J, leaving 13 bases between them. The CDR3 nucleotides read TGCAGCGCGACTTATAGCAACGGGGAGCTGTTTTTT. This encodes CSATYSNGELFF.

On this clone: The junction and the germline gene differ at one end; a read error may be behind it. J is TRBJ2-7 and V is TRBV19; 8 positions agree with TRBD1. CDR3 length: 16 amino acids. CDR1 is LNHDA, CDR2 SQIVND, per germline (reference sequence). In nucleotides, the CDR3 is TGTGCCAGTAGTATAACCCCAGGGGGCGTCTCCAACGAGCAGTACTTC. Its translation is CASSITPGGVSNEQYF. Variable domain in full (rest from reference TRBV19 and TRBJ2-7): DGGITQSPKYLFRKEGQNVTLSCEQNLNHDAMYWYRQDPGQGLRLIYYSQIVNDFQKGDIAEGYSVSREKKESFPLTVTSAQKNPTAFYLCASSITPGGVSNEQYFGPGTRLTVT.

This sequence joins TRBV29-1 and TRBJ2-2; TRBD1 might be the D (6 bases). V was clipped by 3 bases and J by 3 bases, with 8 bases between them. The CDR3 spans 13 residues. The germline V gene has CDR1 SQVTM and CDR2 ANQGSEA. The CDR3: CSVDRGYTGELFF. The DNA of the CDR3 is TGCAGCGTTGATAGGGGGTACACCGGGGAGCTGTTTTTT.

The sample holds a few counts of this clone. The rearrangement uses TRBV6-2 or TRBV6-3 and TRBJ1-6; D is unresolved. CDR3 size: 19 residues. The germline V and J ends were trimmed by 1 base and 8 bases, with 24 bases remaining between them. Germline values: CDR1 MNHEY, CDR2 SVGEGT. This CDR3 is CASSYFLRSEVINDSPLHF. The CDR3 DNA follows: TGTGCCAGCAGTTACTTTCTCAGGTCGGAGGTCATTAATGATTCACCCCTCCACTTT.

This clone was counted only a few times. V is TRBV27 and J is TRBJ2-1, with 7 bases lining up with TRBD2. The CDR3 runs 16 residues. Trimming removed 0 bases from V and 4 bases from J; junction bases left unmatched: 6. Germline values: CDR1 MNHEY, CDR2 SMNVEV (reference sequence). The CDR3 region is CASSLSGGRGYNEQFF. The CDR3 DNA sequence: TGTGCCAGCAGTTTATCGGGGGGGAGAGGGTACAATGAGCAGTTCTTC.

The chain is built from TRBV4-2 and TRBJ2-3; TRBD1 agrees at 9 bases. The CDR3 consists of 18 residues. The germline V gene has CDR1 LGHNA and CDR2 YNFKEQ. V gave up 0 bases and J gave up 4 bases; unmatched junction bases: 11. CDR3 DNA sequence: TGTGCCAGCAGCCAAGATCCCCCGGGACAGGGAGCGCCAGATACGCAGTATTTT. It is translated as CASSQDPPGQGAPDTQYF.

The chain joins TRBV28 to TRBJ2-7; TRBD1 matches at 7 bases. The junction had 20 bases not matched to a gene; V was cut back by 8 bases and J by 7 bases. This CDR3 has 16 residues. Germline V CDR1 and CDR2: MDHEN, SYDVKM. In DNA, the CDR3 is TGTGCCAGCGCCAGAGACAGGACAGGAGTACCGGGGGAGCAGTACTTC. Protein: CASARDRTGVPGEQYF.

V usage is TRBV28 and J usage is TRBJ1-2; TRBD1 might be the D (5 bases). Germline CDR1 reads MDHEN; CDR2 reads SYDVKM. V shed 3 bases and J shed 8 bases, with 13 bases lying between them. The length of the CDR3 is 13 residues. CDR3 protein: CASSFGGMGGYTF. DNA of the CDR3: TGTGCCAGCAGTTTCGGGGGGATGGGCGGCTACACCTTC.

V is TRBV19 and J is TRBJ2-4; the match to TRBD2 covers 9 bases. CDR1 and CDR2 from the germline V gene are LNHDA and SQIVND (reference sequence). This CDR3 is built from 17 residues. V was clipped by 3 bases and J by 1 base; unmatched bases: 7. The CDR3 DNA reads as TGTGCCAGTAGTATGGGTAGCGGGAGAACGGCCAAAAACATTCAGTACTTC. Translation: CASSMGSGRTAKNIQYF.

This sequence joins TRBV5-5 and TRBJ2-7, with D hard to call. V dropped 1 base and J dropped 4 bases, with 9 bases sitting between them. There are 13 residues in the CDR3. Germline V lookup: CDR1 SGHKS, CDR2 YYEKEE (reference sequence). CDR3 sequence: CASSLRSTYEQYF. DNA for the CDR3: TGTGCCAGCAGCTTGCGGTCTACGTACGAGCAGTACTTC. The full variable domain, completed using reference TRBV5-5 and TRBJ2-7, is DAGVTQSPTHLIKTRGQQVTLRCSPISGHKSVSWYQQVLGQGPQFIFQYYEKEERGRGNFPDRFSARQFPNYSSELNVNALLLGDSALYLCASSLRSTYEQYFGPGTRLTVT.